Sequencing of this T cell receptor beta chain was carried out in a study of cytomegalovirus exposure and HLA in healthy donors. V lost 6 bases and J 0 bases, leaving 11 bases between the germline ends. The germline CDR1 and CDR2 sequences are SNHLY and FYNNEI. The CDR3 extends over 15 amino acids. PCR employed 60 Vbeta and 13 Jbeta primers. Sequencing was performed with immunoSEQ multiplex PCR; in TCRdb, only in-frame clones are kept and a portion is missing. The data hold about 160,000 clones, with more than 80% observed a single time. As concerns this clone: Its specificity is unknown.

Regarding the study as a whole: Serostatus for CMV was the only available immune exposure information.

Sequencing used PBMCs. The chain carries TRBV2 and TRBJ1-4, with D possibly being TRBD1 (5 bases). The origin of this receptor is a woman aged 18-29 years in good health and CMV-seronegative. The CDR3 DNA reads TGTGCCAGCAGGACCAGACAGACAACTAATGAAAAACTGTTTTTT. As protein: CASRTRQTTNEKLFF.